Included here is one TCR beta chain sequence, with context. Its antigen remains unidentified. PCR was performed a second time for roughly 7 to 12 cycles using a sample-barcoded 5' primer and a J-beta primer mix. TCRdb reprocessed the 5' RACE reads with MiXCR, giving one entry per CDR3 protein. The table records nearly 800,000 distinct CDR3 sequences, 56% of them present only once. V gave up 3 bases and J gave up 9 bases; unmatched junction bases: 17. Germline CDR1 SEHNR, CDR2 FQNEAQ (reference sequence). This CDR3 region has 19 residues. This specimen belongs to a study of blood T cells in healthy people across ages. Study as a whole: T cells yielded about one barcoded beta molecule per two cells through template switching.

Study-wide findings and caveats: CMV status of donors was unknown, possibly confounding expanded clonotype changes.

V gene TRBV7-9 combines with J gene TRBJ2-1, with TRBD2 identical over 13 bases. This TCR was recovered from a man in his forties in good health. The specimen was blood. This CDR3 reads CASSLGGGLAGASPSEQFF. In DNA form, the CDR3 reads TGTGCCAGCAGCTTGGGAGGCGGACTAGCGGGGGCATCTCCTAGTGAGCAGTTCTTC. The entire variable domain, with the rest obtained from reference TRBV7-9 and TRBJ2-1, is as follows: DTGVSQNPRHKITKRGQNVTFRCDPISEHNRLYWYRQTLGQGPEFLTYFQNEAQLEKSRLLSDRFSAERPKGSFSTLEIQRTEQGDSAMYLCASSLGGGLAGASPSEQFFGPGTRLTVL.